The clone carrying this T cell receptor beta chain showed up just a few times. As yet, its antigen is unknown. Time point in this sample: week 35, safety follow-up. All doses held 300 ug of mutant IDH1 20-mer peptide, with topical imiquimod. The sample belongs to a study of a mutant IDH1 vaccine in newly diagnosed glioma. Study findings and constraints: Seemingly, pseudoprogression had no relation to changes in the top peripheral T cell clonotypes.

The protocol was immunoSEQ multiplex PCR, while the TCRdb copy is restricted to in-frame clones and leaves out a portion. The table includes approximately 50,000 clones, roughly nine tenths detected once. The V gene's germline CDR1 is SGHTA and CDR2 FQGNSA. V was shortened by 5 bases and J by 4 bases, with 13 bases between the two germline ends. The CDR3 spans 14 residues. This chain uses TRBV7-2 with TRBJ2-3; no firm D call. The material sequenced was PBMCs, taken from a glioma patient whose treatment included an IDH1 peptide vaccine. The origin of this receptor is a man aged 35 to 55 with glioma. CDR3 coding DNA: TGTGCCAGCAGCACCCGAGTCGGTCCAGATACGCAGTATTTT. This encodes CASSTRVGPDTQYF.